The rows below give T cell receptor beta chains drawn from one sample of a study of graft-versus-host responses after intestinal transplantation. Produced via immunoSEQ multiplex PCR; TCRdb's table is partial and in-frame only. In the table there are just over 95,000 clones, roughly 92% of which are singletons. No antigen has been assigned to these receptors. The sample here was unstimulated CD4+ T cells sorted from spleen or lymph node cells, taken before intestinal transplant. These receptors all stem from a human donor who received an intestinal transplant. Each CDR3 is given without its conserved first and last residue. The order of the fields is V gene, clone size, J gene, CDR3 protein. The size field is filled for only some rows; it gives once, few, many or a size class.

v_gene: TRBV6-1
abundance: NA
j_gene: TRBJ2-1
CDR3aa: ASNGGTYNEQF

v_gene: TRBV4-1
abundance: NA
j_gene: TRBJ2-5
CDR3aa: ASRPLAGGAQETQY

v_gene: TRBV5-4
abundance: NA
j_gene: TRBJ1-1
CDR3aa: ASSFGQGRDTEAF

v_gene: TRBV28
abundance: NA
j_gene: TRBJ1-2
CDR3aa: ASRTRDRGTFGGYT

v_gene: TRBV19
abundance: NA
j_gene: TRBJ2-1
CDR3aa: ASSMGLAGVYNEQF

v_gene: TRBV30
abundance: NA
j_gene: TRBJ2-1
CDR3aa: AWSVLGTTYNEQF

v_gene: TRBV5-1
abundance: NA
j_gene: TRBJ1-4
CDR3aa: ASSNRGGAGEKLF

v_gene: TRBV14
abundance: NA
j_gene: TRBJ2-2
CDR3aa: ASSPGGLANTGELF

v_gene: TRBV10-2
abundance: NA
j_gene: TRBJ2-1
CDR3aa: ASRGPGQKNNEQF

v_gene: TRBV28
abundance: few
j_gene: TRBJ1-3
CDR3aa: ASFETGSGNTIY

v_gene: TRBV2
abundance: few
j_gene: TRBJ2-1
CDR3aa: ASSVSNEQF

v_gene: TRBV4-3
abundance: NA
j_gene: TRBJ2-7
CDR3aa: ASSQDRTDYYEQY

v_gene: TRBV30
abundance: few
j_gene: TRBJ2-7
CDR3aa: AWNTGTGVHEQY

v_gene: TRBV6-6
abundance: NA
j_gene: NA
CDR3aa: ASSSMGQGNEQY

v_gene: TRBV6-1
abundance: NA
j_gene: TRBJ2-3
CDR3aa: ASSESVFTDTQY

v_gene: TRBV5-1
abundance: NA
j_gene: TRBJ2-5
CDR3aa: ASSSGGQETQY

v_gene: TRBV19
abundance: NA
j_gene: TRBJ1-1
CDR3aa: ASSFPPRRGTGNTEAF

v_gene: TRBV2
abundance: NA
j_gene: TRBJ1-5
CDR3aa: ASSGQGDQPQH

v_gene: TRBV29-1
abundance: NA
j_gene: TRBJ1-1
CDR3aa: SIPHRDKNTEAF

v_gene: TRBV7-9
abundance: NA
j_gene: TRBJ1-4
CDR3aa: ASSLRRGDEKLF

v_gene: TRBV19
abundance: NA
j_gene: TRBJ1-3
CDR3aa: ASSIRSGVSGNTIY

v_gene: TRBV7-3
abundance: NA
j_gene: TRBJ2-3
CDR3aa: ASSLIRGGAPDTQY

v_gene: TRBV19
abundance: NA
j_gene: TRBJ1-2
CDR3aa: ASSRPGQPQGKDGYT

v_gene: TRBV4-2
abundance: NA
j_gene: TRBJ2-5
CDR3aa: ASSHLDRDQETQY

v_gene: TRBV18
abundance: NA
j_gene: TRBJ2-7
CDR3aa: ASSPGLAGEGEQY

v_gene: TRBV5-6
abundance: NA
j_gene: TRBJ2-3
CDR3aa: ASSYRTSGRQADTQY

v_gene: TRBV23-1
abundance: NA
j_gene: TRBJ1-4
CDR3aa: ASSESSCGTLF

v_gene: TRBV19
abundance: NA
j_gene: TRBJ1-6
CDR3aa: ASSKNSGPGPGGSPLH

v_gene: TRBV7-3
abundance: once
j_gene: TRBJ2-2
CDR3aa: ASSLHRDGGELF

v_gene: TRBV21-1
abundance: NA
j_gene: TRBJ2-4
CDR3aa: ASSPPEGDGWAKNIQY

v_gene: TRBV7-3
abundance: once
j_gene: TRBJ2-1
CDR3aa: ASSLIRGEEQF

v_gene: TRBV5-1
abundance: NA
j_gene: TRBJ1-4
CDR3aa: ASSSVSGATNEKLF

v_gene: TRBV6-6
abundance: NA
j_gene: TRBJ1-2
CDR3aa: ASVGTGSFYGYT

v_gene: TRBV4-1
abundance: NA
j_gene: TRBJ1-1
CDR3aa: ASSHPDRPLNTEAF

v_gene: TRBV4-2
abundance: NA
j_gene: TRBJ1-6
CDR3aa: ASSLEIQENNSPLH

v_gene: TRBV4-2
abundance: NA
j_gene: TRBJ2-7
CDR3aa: ASSQGTGGTYEQY

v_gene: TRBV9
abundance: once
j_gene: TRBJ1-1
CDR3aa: ASSAPGQGGTLAF

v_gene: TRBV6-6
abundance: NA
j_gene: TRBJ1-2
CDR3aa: ASSSGTGESTGYT

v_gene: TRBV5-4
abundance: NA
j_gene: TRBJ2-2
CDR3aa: ASSPGGGIQSGELF

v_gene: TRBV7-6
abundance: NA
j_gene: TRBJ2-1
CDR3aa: ASSPATQDEQF

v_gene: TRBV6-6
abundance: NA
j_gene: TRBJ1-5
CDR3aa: ASRATGDSNQPQH

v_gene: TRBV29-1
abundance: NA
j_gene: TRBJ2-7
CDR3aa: SVEGWGQGDYEQY

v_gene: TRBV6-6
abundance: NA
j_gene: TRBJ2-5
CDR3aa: ASSPPGQHQETQY

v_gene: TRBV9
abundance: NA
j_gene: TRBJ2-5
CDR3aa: ASSVVVPPDLRETQY

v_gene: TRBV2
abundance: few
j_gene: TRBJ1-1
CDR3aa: ASSLETGGSEAF

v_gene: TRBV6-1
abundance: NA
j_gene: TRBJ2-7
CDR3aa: ASSAYYEQY

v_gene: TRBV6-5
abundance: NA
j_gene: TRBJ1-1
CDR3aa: ASSYSVNTEAF

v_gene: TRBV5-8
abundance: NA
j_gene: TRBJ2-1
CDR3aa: ASSLGTFLGGNEQF

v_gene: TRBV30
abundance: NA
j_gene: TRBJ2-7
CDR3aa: AWGGMGQSYEQY

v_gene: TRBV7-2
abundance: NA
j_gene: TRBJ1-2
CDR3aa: ASSLTHPGQPYGYT

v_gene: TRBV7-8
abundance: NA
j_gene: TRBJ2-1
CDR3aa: ASSLFGGNEQF

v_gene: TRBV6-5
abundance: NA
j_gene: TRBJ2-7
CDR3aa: ASSYRRGRNYEQY

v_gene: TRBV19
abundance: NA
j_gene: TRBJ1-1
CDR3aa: ASSSSRGEAF

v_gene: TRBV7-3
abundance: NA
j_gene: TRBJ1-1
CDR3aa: ASSLMPGGDTEAF

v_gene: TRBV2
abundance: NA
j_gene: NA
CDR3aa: ASSLTDYEQY